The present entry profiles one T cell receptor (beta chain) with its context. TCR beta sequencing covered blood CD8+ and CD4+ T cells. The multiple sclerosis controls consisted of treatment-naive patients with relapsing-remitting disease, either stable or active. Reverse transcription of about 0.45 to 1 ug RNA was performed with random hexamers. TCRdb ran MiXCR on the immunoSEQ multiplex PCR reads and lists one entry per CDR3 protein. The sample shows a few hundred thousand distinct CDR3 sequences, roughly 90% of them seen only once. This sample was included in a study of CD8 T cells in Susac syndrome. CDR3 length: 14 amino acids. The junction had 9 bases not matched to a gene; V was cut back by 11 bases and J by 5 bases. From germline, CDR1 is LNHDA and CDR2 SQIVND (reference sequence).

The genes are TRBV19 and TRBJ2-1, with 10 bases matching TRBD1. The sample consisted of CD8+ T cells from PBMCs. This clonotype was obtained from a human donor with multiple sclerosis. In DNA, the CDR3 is TGTGCCGTGACGGGGACAGGGGTCGACAATGAGCAGTTCTTC. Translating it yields CAVTGTGVDNEQFF.